The next 2 T cell receptor beta chains were all read from a single sample in a study of cytomegalovirus exposure and HLA in healthy donors. PCR amplification relied on 60 Vbeta primers (plus 13 Jbeta primers). Profiling relied on immunoSEQ multiplex PCR, and the TCRdb table lists in-frame clones only, not all of them. This table holds about 140,000 clones, approximately 65% found once. The sequenced sample consisted of PBMCs. These receptors originate from a woman aged 55 to 70 in good health and CMV-seronegative.

The chain has TRBV10-3 and TRBJ1-1, with 7 bases that match TRBD1. Germline loops: CDR1 ENHRY, CDR2 SYGVKD. J gave up 3 bases and V 7 bases, and 5 bases lay outside the gene matches. The CDR3 contains 13 residues. In DNA form, the CDR3 reads TGTGCCATCAAGGACAGGCTGGACACTGAAGCTTTCTTT. This sequence encodes CAIKDRLDTEAFF.

This sequence joins TRBV5-1 and TRBJ2-3; 14 bases align to TRBD2. This CDR3 region has 16 residues. Germline CDR1 SGHRS, CDR2 YFSETQ. V trimming: 4 bases; J trimming: 4 bases; junction bases outside the gene matches: 5. CDR3 sequence: CASSPGLAGVSDTQYF. The CDR3 DNA follows: TGCGCCAGCAGCCCGGGACTAGCGGGAGTGTCAGATACGCAGTATTTT.